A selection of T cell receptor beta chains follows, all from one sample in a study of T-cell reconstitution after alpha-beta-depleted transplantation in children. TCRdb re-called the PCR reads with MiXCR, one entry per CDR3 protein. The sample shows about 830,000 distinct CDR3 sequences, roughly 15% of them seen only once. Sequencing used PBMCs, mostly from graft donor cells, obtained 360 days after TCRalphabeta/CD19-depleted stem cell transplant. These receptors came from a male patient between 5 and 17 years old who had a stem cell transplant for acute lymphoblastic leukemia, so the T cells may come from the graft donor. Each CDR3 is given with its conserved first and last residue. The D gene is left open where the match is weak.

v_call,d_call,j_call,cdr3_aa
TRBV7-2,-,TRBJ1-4,CASSLFKGRREKLFF
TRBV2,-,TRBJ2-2,CASSEAGTRTGELFF
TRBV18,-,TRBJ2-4,CASSPPTELAKNIQYF
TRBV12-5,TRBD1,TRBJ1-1,CASGLVKDRDTEAFF
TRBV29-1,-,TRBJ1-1,CSVEVISHEAFF
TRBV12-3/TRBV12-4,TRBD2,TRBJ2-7,CASSSSRTSGSYEQYF
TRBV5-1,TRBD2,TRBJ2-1,CASSITSGRARNEQFF
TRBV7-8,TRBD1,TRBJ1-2,CASSLGVGQGTNYGYTF
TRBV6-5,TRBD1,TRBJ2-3,CASSYPGTGGSRTDTQYF
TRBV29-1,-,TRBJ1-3,CSVENPYSGNTIYF
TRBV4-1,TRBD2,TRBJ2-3,CASSLLGTSGRDTQYF
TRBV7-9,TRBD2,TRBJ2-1,CATSYNLAGGLHREQFF
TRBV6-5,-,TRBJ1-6,CASSRQWKNSPLHF
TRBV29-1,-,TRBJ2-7,CSVEGAASSSYEQYF
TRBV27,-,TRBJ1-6,CASSLRWGTRANNSPLHF
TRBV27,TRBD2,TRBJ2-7,CASSYGEGPYEQYF
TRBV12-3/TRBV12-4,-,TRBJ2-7,CASSRPAGYTPYEQYF
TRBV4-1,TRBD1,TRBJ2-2,CASSQVQGASRYTGELFF
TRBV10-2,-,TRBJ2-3,CASRILGPSTDTQYF
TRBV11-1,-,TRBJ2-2,CASSSGQGGTGELFF
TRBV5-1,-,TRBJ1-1,CASSWGPNTEAFF
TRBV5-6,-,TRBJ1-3,CASSLPGRPRGNTIYF
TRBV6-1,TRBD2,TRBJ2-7,CASSTSSWTSGDYEQYF
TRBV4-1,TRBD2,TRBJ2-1,CASSQLGLAGGKQFF
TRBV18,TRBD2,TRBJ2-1,CASSAAGGFNEQFF
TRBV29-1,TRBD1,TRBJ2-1,CSGERDRGLDEQFF
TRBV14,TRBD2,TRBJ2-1,CASSQRGDNEQFF
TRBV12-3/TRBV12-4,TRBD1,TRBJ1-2,CASSRGQGGNIYGYTF
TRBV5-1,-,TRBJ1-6,CASSLATERSYNSPLHF
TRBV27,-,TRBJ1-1,CASSYGAEAFF
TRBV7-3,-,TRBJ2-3,CASRYHSRDTQYF
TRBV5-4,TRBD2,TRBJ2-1,CASSLTSGGAHEQFF
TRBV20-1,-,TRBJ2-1,CSAPRRGVDNEQFF
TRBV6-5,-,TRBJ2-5,CASSYATAQETQYF
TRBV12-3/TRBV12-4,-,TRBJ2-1,CASSFSVDSYNEQFF
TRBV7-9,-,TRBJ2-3,CASSSFIVGSDTQYF
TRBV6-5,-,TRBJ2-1,CASSSELRINNEQFF
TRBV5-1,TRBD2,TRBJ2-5,CASIPSGTYQETQYF
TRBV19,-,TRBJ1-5,CATASMGRGNQPQHF
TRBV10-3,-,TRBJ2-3,CAIEAGSTDTQYF
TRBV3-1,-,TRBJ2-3,CASSRDIFGTDTQYF
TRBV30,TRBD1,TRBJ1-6,CAWSYGTGSSPLHF
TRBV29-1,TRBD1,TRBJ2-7,CSVEGADRSSYEQYF
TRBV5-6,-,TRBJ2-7,CASSLEANYEQYF
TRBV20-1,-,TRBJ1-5,CSAREALGNQPQHF
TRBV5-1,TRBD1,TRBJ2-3,CASSFLDRVRGQYF
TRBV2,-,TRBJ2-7,CASSEPMTFYEQYF
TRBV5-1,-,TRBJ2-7,CASSLELEQYF
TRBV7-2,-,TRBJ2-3,CASSLGGDRTDTQYF
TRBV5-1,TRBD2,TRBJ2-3,CASGTSDTDTQYF
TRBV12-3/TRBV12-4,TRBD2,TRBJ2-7,CASSLGFGGSHEQYF
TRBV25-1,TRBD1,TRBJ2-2,CASTSQGASTGELFF
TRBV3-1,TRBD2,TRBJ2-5,CASSPGLATLGGGTQYF
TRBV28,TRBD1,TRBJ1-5,CASSPGDRGRNQPQHF
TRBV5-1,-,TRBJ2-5,CASSLGLGAGEETQYF